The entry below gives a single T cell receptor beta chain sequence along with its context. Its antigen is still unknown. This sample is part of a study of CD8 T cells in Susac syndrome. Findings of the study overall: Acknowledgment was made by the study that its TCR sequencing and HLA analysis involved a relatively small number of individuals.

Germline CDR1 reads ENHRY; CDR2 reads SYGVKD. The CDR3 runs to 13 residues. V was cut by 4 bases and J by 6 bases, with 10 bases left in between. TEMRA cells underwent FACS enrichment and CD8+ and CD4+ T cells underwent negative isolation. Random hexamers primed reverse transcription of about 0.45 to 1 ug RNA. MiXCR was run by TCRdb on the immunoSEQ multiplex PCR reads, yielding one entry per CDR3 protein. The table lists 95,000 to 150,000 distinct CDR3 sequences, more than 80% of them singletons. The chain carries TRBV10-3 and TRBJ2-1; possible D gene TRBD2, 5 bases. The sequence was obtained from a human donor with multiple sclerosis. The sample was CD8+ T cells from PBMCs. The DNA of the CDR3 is TGTGCCATCAGTGCGACTACGATCAATGAGCAGTTCTTC. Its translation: CAISATTINEQFF.